This TCR beta chain comes out of a study of siplizumab effects on memory and regulatory T cells. Overall study findings and caveats: Naive versus memory phenotype went unassigned for roughly 75-97% of proliferating CD4+ or CD8+ clones. There appeared to be greater diversity in naive T cells than in memory cells, and naive T cells seemed major contributors to the alloresponse. Under siplizumab, an average around 69% of mappable alloreactive CD4+ clones were Treg-derived, compared with more than 25% in controls. The study found that siplizumab significantly reduced alloreactive sequences traceable to unstimulated CD4+ memory cells.

Details on this clone: The antigen remains unidentified.

TCRdb's copy holds only in-frame clones and misses some; the assay was immunoSEQ multiplex PCR. Seen here are 92,000 or so clones, 85% to 90% observed once, and the top ten hold roughly 15%. The TCR was taken from a human donor in good health. Source material: CD4+ T cells sorted from blood.

CDR3 nucleotides: TGTGCCAGCAGCTTAAAGAGTAATTCACCCCTCCACTTT. It specifies CASSLKSNSPLHF. The V and J genes are TRBV7-8 and TRBJ1-6; D ambiguous. Per the germline V gene, CDR1 is SGHVS and CDR2 is FQNEAQ. This CDR3 has 13 amino acids. The V end lost 2 bases, the J end lost 6 bases, and 5 bases lay between the germline ends.